A selection of T cell receptor beta chains follows, all from one sample in a study of vaccination effects on CD4 cells after COVID-19. Which antigens these TCRs recognize remains unknown. Profiling relied on immunoSEQ multiplex PCR, and the TCRdb table lists in-frame clones only, not all of them. The table shows around 69,000 clones, with roughly 74% occurring only once. The source material was CD4+ T cells from PBMCs cultured with HCoV-229E spike peptides, sampled after COVID-19 vaccination. All receptors come from a human donor who received a COVID-19 vaccine. Both conserved end residues are part of each CDR3. The D gene is left open where the match is weak. For some rows the clone size is stated as once, few or many, or as a class when expanded; others skip it.

abundance	j_gene	v_gene	d_gene	CDR3nt	CDR3aa
NA	TRBJ2-1	TRBV25-1	TRBD1	TGTGCCAGCACGACAGGGATGGTTAATGAGCAGTTCTTC	CASTTGMVNEQFF
NA	TRBJ1-1	TRBV19	NA	TGTGCCAGTAGTATACAGCGGAACACTGAAGCTTTCTTT	CASSIQRNTEAFF
NA	TRBJ1-2	TRBV30	TRBD1	TGTGCCTGCATCCCGGGACAGGGACTTAGTAGCTATGGCTACACCTTC	CACIPGQGLSSYGYTF
NA	TRBJ1-5	TRBV6-2/TRBV6-3	NA	TGTGCCAGCAGTTACCAAGCCTCGGTCTTCAAACAGGGCAATCAGCCCCAGCATTTT	CASSYQASVFKQGNQPQHF
NA	TRBJ1-1	TRBV5-1	NA	TGCGCCAGCAGCCCGGGACTTTTGGGGCGGACTGAAGCTTTCTTT	CASSPGLLGRTEAFF
NA	TRBJ2-1	TRBV6-7	NA	TGTGCCAGCAGCGCTGACCAAACAATAGGAAGCTCCTACAATGAGCAGTTCTTC	CASSADQTIGSSYNEQFF
NA	TRBJ2-3	TRBV7-2	TRBD2	TGTGCCAGCAGCCCCCGAGCGGGAATGGGAGATACGCAGTATTTT	CASSPRAGMGDTQYF
NA	TRBJ2-1	TRBV2	TRBD2	TGTGCCAGCAGTCGGACTAGCGGGGCCTACAATGAGCAGTTCTTC	CASSRTSGAYNEQFF
NA	TRBJ1-2	TRBV14	NA	TGTGCCAGCAGCCAAAGTCGGTCTTATGGCTACACCTTC	CASSQSRSYGYTF
few	TRBJ2-2	TRBV5-5	TRBD2	TGTGCCAGCAGCCGGGCCTTACTAGCGGGGGGAACCGGGGAGCTGTTTTTT	CASSRALLAGGTGELFF
NA	TRBJ2-3	TRBV3-1/TRBV3-2	TRBD2	TGTGCCAGCAGCCCGGGGGGTCGAGATACGCAGTATTTT	CASSPGGRDTQYF
NA	TRBJ2-3	TRBV28	TRBD2	TGTGCCAGCAGTTTATGGCGGGGGGTGAGCACAGATACGCAGTATTTT	CASSLWRGVSTDTQYF
NA	TRBJ2-5	TRBV5-1	TRBD1	TGCGCCAGCAGCTTGGTGACAGGGGGAAAAGAGACCCAGTACTTC	CASSLVTGGKETQYF
few	TRBJ2-2	TRBV29-1	NA	TGCAGCGTTGAAGGAAACTCCGGGGAGCTGTTTTTT	CSVEGNSGELFF
once	TRBJ2-3	TRBV6-6	TRBD2	TGTGCCAGCCTTGGGGGTCGGGGGGGTGATACGCAGTATTTT	CASLGGRGGDTQYF
NA	TRBJ1-6	TRBV4-1	NA	TGCGCCAGCAGCCAACATGTCCGGACGGCGAATTCACCCCTCCACTTT	CASSQHVRTANSPLHF
few	TRBJ1-1	TRBV5-1	TRBD1	TGCGCCAGCAGCTTGTCAGGGGGCAACACTGAAGCTTTCTTT	CASSLSGGNTEAFF
NA	TRBJ1-2	TRBV2	NA	TGTGCCAGCAGACAGGCCCCAAACTATGGCTACACCTTC	CASRQAPNYGYTF
NA	TRBJ2-1	TRBV7-3	NA	TGTGCCAGCAGCTTAGGGCTTACTTACAATGAGCAGTTCTTC	CASSLGLTYNEQFF
NA	TRBJ2-1	TRBV19	NA	TGTGCCAGTAGCTATCCGGGACCCCCTAACAATGAGCAGTTCTTC	CASSYPGPPNNEQFF
NA	TRBJ2-6	TRBV5-8	TRBD1	TGTGCCAGCAGATGGGGGACAGGGGGCGCTGGGGCCAACGTCCTGACTTTC	CASRWGTGGAGANVLTF
NA	TRBJ2-1	TRBV24-1	TRBD2	TGTGCCACCAGTGACCCGACTAGCGGGGGGTTCAGTGAGCAGTTCTTC	CATSDPTSGGFSEQFF
NA	TRBJ1-4	TRBV7-2	TRBD1	TGTGCCAGCAGCTTAGTAGCAACAGGGGGCGCAAGTGAAAAACTGTTTTTT	CASSLVATGGASEKLFF
NA	TRBJ1-2	TRBV24-1	TRBD1	TGTGCCACCAGTGATTTATACAGGGGAAGCTATGGCTACACCTTC	CATSDLYRGSYGYTF
NA	TRBJ2-1	TRBV3-1/TRBV3-2	TRBD1	TGTGCCAGCAGCCAAGTTGGGACAGGGGTTATCGAGCAGTTCTTC	CASSQVGTGVIEQFF